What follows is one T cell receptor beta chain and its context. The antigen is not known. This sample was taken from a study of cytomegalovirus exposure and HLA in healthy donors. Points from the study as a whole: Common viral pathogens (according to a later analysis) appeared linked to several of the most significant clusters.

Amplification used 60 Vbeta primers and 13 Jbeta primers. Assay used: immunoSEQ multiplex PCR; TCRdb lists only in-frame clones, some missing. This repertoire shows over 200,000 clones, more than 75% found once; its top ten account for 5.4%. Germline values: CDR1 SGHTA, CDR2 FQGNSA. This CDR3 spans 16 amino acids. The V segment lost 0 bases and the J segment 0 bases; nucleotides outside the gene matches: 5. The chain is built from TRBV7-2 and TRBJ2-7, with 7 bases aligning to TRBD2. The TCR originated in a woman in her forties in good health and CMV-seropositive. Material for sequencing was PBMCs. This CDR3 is CASSLALWGGSYEQYF. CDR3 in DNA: TGTGCCAGCAGCTTAGCGCTTTGGGGGGGCTCCTACGAGCAGTACTTC.